This is a list of T cell receptor beta chains from one sample in a study of human T cells and chemical hapten exposure. One entry per CDR3 protein results from TCRdb running MiXCR on the RACE reads. This repertoire shows around 99,000 distinct CDR3 sequences, 11% found once; its top ten account for over 2%. The material was whole blood, obtained in connection with sensitization to the hapten diphenylcyclopropenone (DPC). The receptors derive from a man aged 35 to 55 with alopecia areata. Some clones in this sample may be carry-over from other donors' samples. Each CDR3 is given with its conserved first and last residue. Fields, in order: clone size, D gene, V gene, J gene, CDR3 DNA, CDR3 protein. D genes are given only for firm matches. Where a row states a size, it is once, few, many or the class of an expanded clone; other rows omit it.

clone size: NA
D gene: NA
V gene: TRBV7-2
J gene: TRBJ1-3
CDR3 DNA: TGTGCCAGCAAATATGGGACGGCAACGAACACCATATATTTT
CDR3 protein: CASKYGTATNTIYF

clone size: few
D gene: NA
V gene: TRBV19
J gene: TRBJ2-1
CDR3 DNA: TGTGCCAGTAGTAGGGGGACTCCTGGACCCTACAATGAGCAGTTCTTC
CDR3 protein: CASSRGTPGPYNEQFF

clone size: NA
D gene: NA
V gene: TRBV5-6
J gene: TRBJ1-3
CDR3 DNA: TGTGCCAGCAGCTTGGATCCGGGGGCAACTGGAAACACCATATATTTT
CDR3 protein: CASSLDPGATGNTIYF

clone size: many
D gene: TRBD1
V gene: TRBV20-1
J gene: TRBJ2-5
CDR3 DNA: TGCAGTGCTAGCTTTATACCGGGACAGCGGCAAGAGACCCAGTACTTC
CDR3 protein: CSASFIPGQRQETQYF

clone size: NA
D gene: NA
V gene: TRBV11-2
J gene: TRBJ2-1
CDR3 DNA: TGTGCCAGCAGCACATTAGCGCGAGGGCCCTACAATAAGCAGTTCTTC
CDR3 protein: CASSTLARGPYNKQFF

clone size: many
D gene: TRBD1
V gene: TRBV29-1
J gene: TRBJ1-4
CDR3 DNA: TGCAGCGTCGCATCCGACAGGGAAAATGAAAAACTGTTTTTT
CDR3 protein: CSVASDRENEKLFF

clone size: few
D gene: TRBD2
V gene: TRBV20-1
J gene: TRBJ2-1
CDR3 DNA: TGCAGTGCTAGAGATCCTCTAGCGGGAGGGCTATCCTACAATGAGCAGTTCTTC
CDR3 protein: CSARDPLAGGLSYNEQFF

clone size: many
D gene: NA
V gene: TRBV6-2/TRBV6-3
J gene: TRBJ1-5
CDR3 DNA: TGTGCCAGCAGCCTTGGAAATAGCAATCAGCCCCAGCATTTT
CDR3 protein: CASSLGNSNQPQHF

clone size: once
D gene: TRBD1
V gene: TRBV12-3/TRBV12-4
J gene: TRBJ2-5
CDR3 DNA: TGTGCCAGCAGTTCCCGACAGGGTCGCGAGACCCAGTACTTC
CDR3 protein: CASSSRQGRETQYF

clone size: many
D gene: NA
V gene: TRBV29-1
J gene: TRBJ2-3
CDR3 DNA: TGCAGCGTTGAATTGCCTAGGGGGGGAACAGATACGCAGTATTTT
CDR3 protein: CSVELPRGGTDTQYF

clone size: NA
D gene: TRBD1
V gene: TRBV7-9
J gene: TRBJ2-7
CDR3 DNA: TGTGCCAGCACCTATGGACAGGGGGTAAACGAGCAGTACTTC
CDR3 protein: CASTYGQGVNEQYF

clone size: NA
D gene: NA
V gene: TRBV6-2/TRBV6-3
J gene: TRBJ2-4
CDR3 DNA: TGTGCCAGCAGTTACGGGATCCCCTCAGTTCAGTACTTC
CDR3 protein: CASSYGIPSVQYF

clone size: NA
D gene: NA
V gene: TRBV11-1
J gene: TRBJ1-1
CDR3 DNA: TGTGCCAGCAGCTTCAGGGGCACCTCCAATCTTTTGAACACTGAAGCTTTCTTT
CDR3 protein: CASSFRGTSNLLNTEAFF

clone size: many
D gene: NA
V gene: TRBV11-2
J gene: TRBJ1-5
CDR3 DNA: TGTGCCAGCAGCTCCAGCGGGCAAAGCAATCAGCCCCAGCATTTT
CDR3 protein: CASSSSGQSNQPQHF

clone size: few
D gene: NA
V gene: TRBV20-1
J gene: TRBJ2-1
CDR3 DNA: TGCAGTGCTAGAGGGCTAGTCTACAATGAGCAGTTCTTC
CDR3 protein: CSARGLVYNEQFF

clone size: NA
D gene: TRBD1
V gene: TRBV29-1
J gene: TRBJ2-5
CDR3 DNA: TGCAGCGTTGTGACAGGGGGCGGGTTAGAGACCCAGTACTTC
CDR3 protein: CSVVTGGGLETQYF

clone size: NA
D gene: TRBD2
V gene: TRBV7-8
J gene: TRBJ2-5
CDR3 DNA: TGTGCCAGCGACCGGGGACTAGCAGAGACCCAGTACTTC
CDR3 protein: CASDRGLAETQYF

clone size: NA
D gene: NA
V gene: TRBV20-1
J gene: TRBJ2-1
CDR3 DNA: TGCAGTGCTAGAGGCCTACCGGGCCCCCAGGGCACCTACAATGAGCAGTTCTTC
CDR3 protein: CSARGLPGPQGTYNEQFF

clone size: few
D gene: NA
V gene: TRBV10-3
J gene: TRBJ2-7
CDR3 DNA: TGTGCCATCAGGAAGGGACTCAACTACGAGCAGTACTTC
CDR3 protein: CAIRKGLNYEQYF

clone size: few
D gene: NA
V gene: TRBV12-3/TRBV12-4
J gene: TRBJ1-5
CDR3 DNA: TGTGCCAGCAGTTTAGCGGTAGCAAATCAGCCCCAGCATTTT
CDR3 protein: CASSLAVANQPQHF

clone size: many
D gene: TRBD1
V gene: TRBV29-1
J gene: TRBJ2-3
CDR3 DNA: TGCAGCGTTGAAGAACTGGGGACAGGGGGCACAGATACGCAGTATTTT
CDR3 protein: CSVEELGTGGTDTQYF

clone size: many
D gene: NA
V gene: TRBV30
J gene: TRBJ1-2
CDR3 DNA: TGTGCCTGGAGTTCCGGGGGCAATTATGGCTACACCTTC
CDR3 protein: CAWSSGGNYGYTF

clone size: few
D gene: NA
V gene: TRBV12-3/TRBV12-4
J gene: TRBJ2-1
CDR3 DNA: TGTGCCACCGGGAGTCGGGAGCAGTTCTTC
CDR3 protein: CATGSREQFF

clone size: NA
D gene: NA
V gene: TRBV5-1
J gene: TRBJ2-5
CDR3 DNA: TGCGCCAGCAGCTTGGAATTTGAGACCCAGTACTTC
CDR3 protein: CASSLEFETQYF

clone size: few
D gene: TRBD2
V gene: TRBV6-2/TRBV6-3
J gene: TRBJ2-5
CDR3 DNA: TGTGCCAGCAGTGCAACTAGCGGAGAACAAGAGACCCAGTACTTC
CDR3 protein: CASSATSGEQETQYF

clone size: NA
D gene: NA
V gene: TRBV18
J gene: TRBJ2-3
CDR3 DNA: TGTGCCAGCTCACCACGCAACACAGATACGCAGTATTTT
CDR3 protein: CASSPRNTDTQYF

clone size: NA
D gene: TRBD1
V gene: TRBV29-1
J gene: TRBJ1-4
CDR3 DNA: TGCAGCGCCGTACAGGGGGCGTCAACTAATGAAAAACTGTTTTTT
CDR3 protein: CSAVQGASTNEKLFF

clone size: NA
D gene: TRBD2
V gene: TRBV7-8
J gene: TRBJ2-3
CDR3 DNA: TGTGCCAGCAGCTCGAAATTGGGACTAGCGGGAGCAGATACGCAGTATTTT
CDR3 protein: CASSSKLGLAGADTQYF

clone size: few
D gene: NA
V gene: TRBV19
J gene: TRBJ1-2
CDR3 DNA: TGTGCCAGTAGTTCCGGGACCTATGGCTACACCTTC
CDR3 protein: CASSSGTYGYTF

clone size: many
D gene: NA
V gene: TRBV5-6
J gene: TRBJ1-6
CDR3 DNA: TGTGCCAGCAGCTGGGACCGGGACGGGCTACGGAATTCACCCCTCCACTTT
CDR3 protein: CASSWDRDGLRNSPLHF

clone size: NA
D gene: TRBD2
V gene: TRBV29-1
J gene: TRBJ2-3
CDR3 DNA: TGCAGCGTTGAACCGACTAGCGGGAGAGTCTCTAGCACAGATACGCAGTATTTT
CDR3 protein: CSVEPTSGRVSSTDTQYF

clone size: NA
D gene: NA
V gene: TRBV7-2
J gene: TRBJ1-2
CDR3 DNA: TGTGCCAGCAGCTTTCGACGTCCCCAGGATTATGGCTACACCTTC
CDR3 protein: CASSFRRPQDYGYTF

clone size: few
D gene: NA
V gene: TRBV5-1
J gene: TRBJ1-1
CDR3 DNA: TGCGCCAGCAGCTGGGGATCAGAGGGGAGCCCTGAAGCTTTCTTT
CDR3 protein: CASSWGSEGSPEAFF

clone size: few
D gene: TRBD2
V gene: TRBV9
J gene: TRBJ2-2
CDR3 DNA: TGTGCCAGCAGCGTAGCTCTAGCGGGAGGGCGGAACACCGGGGAGCTGTTTTTT
CDR3 protein: CASSVALAGGRNTGELFF

clone size: NA
D gene: NA
V gene: TRBV28
J gene: TRBJ1-4
CDR3 DNA: TGTGCCAGCAGTTCCCCCCGGGCCCTTAATGAAAAACTGTTTTTT
CDR3 protein: CASSSPRALNEKLFF

clone size: NA
D gene: TRBD1
V gene: TRBV7-2
J gene: TRBJ1-5
CDR3 DNA: TGTGCCAGCAGCAGTAACAGGGGGGATCAGCCCCAGCATTTT
CDR3 protein: CASSSNRGDQPQHF

clone size: many
D gene: NA
V gene: TRBV7-2
J gene: TRBJ2-5
CDR3 DNA: TGTGCCAGCAGCTTATCTAGGCAAGAGACCCAGTACTTC
CDR3 protein: CASSLSRQETQYF

clone size: few
D gene: NA
V gene: TRBV21-1
J gene: TRBJ2-5
CDR3 DNA: TGTGCCAGCCTAAATTTCTGGGCTAGCGGGCAAGAGACCCAGTACTTC
CDR3 protein: CASLNFWASGQETQYF

clone size: few
D gene: NA
V gene: TRBV7-9
J gene: TRBJ2-5
CDR3 DNA: TGTGCCAGCAGCCGCTGGTCGGCGGGGATCCAAGAGACCCAGTACTTC
CDR3 protein: CASSRWSAGIQETQYF

clone size: few
D gene: NA
V gene: TRBV12-3/TRBV12-4
J gene: TRBJ1-2
CDR3 DNA: TGTGCCAGCAGGGATGGCTACACCTTC
CDR3 protein: CASRDGYTF

clone size: NA
D gene: TRBD2
V gene: TRBV28
J gene: TRBJ2-3
CDR3 DNA: TGTGCCAGCAGTTCCCCACGGCTAGCGGTGGCAGATACGCAGTATTTT
CDR3 protein: CASSSPRLAVADTQYF

clone size: few
D gene: NA
V gene: TRBV2
J gene: TRBJ1-4
CDR3 DNA: TGTGCCAGCAGTGAAGCGTGGCAGGGAGGGGAAAAACTGTTTTTT
CDR3 protein: CASSEAWQGGEKLFF

clone size: few
D gene: NA
V gene: TRBV28
J gene: TRBJ2-4
CDR3 DNA: TGTGCCAGCAGTTTGACGGGGGAAGCCAAAAACATTCAGTACTTC
CDR3 protein: CASSLTGEAKNIQYF

clone size: few
D gene: NA
V gene: TRBV9
J gene: TRBJ2-2
CDR3 DNA: TGTGCCAGCAGCCCCGCGGGACTCCGCAACACCGGGGAGCTGTTTTTT
CDR3 protein: CASSPAGLRNTGELFF

clone size: many
D gene: TRBD2
V gene: TRBV27
J gene: TRBJ2-5
CDR3 DNA: TGTGCCAGCAGTTTATGGGGGACTAGCGGGAGGGCCCAAGAGACCCAGTACTTC
CDR3 protein: CASSLWGTSGRAQETQYF

clone size: few
D gene: TRBD2
V gene: TRBV5-1
J gene: TRBJ2-3
CDR3 DNA: TGCGCCAGCAGCCCACCGGGACTAGCGGGCACAGATACGCAGTATTTT
CDR3 protein: CASSPPGLAGTDTQYF

clone size: few
D gene: TRBD2
V gene: TRBV28
J gene: TRBJ2-5
CDR3 DNA: TGTGCCAGCAGTCCTGGGACTAGCGGGAGCGCATTTGACCAAGAGACCCAGTACTTC
CDR3 protein: CASSPGTSGSAFDQETQYF

clone size: once
D gene: TRBD1
V gene: TRBV29-1
J gene: TRBJ2-1
CDR3 DNA: TGCAGCGTACACCGGGACAGGGGGTTTTGGTCCTACAATGAGCAGTTCTTC
CDR3 protein: CSVHRDRGFWSYNEQFF

clone size: many
D gene: NA
V gene: TRBV29-1
J gene: TRBJ2-4
CDR3 DNA: TGCAGCGTTGCGGGAACCGGGAGTCCAAACATTCAGTACTTC
CDR3 protein: CSVAGTGSPNIQYF

clone size: few
D gene: NA
V gene: TRBV27
J gene: TRBJ2-1
CDR3 DNA: TGTGCCAGCAGCGTCCGATCGCTAGCGTTCAATGAGCAGTTCTTC
CDR3 protein: CASSVRSLAFNEQFF